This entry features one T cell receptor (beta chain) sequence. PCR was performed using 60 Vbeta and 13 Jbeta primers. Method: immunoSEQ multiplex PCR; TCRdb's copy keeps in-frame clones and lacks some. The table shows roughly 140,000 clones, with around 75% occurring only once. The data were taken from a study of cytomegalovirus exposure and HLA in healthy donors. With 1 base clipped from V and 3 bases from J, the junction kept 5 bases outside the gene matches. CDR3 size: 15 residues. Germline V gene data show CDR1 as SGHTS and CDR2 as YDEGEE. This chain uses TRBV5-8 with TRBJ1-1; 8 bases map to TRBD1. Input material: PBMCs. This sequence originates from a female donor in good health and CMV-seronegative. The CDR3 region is CASSLTGGSDTEAFF. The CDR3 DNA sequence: TGTGCCAGCAGCTTGACAGGGGGGTCGGACACTGAAGCTTTCTTT.